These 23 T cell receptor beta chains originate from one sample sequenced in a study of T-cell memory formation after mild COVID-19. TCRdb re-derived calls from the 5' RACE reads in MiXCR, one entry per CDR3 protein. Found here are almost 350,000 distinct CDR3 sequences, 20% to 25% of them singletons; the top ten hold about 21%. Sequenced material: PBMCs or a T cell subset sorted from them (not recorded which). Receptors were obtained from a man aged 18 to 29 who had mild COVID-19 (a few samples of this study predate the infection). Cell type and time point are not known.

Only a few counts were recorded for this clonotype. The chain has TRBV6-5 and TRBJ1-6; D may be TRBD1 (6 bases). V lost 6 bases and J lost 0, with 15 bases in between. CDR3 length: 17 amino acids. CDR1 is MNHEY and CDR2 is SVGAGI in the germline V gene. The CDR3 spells CASRPDSEGSYNSPLHF. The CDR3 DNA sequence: TGTGCCAGCAGACCGGACAGCGAAGGCTCCTATAATTCACCCCTCCACTTT.

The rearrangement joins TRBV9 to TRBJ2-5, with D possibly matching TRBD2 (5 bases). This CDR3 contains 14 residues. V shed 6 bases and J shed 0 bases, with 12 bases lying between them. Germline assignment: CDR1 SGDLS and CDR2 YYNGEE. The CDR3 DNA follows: TGTGCCAGCACTCTCACCGGGAACCAAGAGACCCAGTACTTC. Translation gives CASTLTGNQETQYF.

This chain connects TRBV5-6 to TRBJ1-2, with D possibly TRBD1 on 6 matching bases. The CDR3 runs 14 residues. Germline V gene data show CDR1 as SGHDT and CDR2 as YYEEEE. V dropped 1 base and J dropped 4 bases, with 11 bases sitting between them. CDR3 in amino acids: CASSLTDRTYGYTF. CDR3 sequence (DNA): TGTGCCAGCAGCTTGACCGACAGGACCTATGGCTACACCTTC. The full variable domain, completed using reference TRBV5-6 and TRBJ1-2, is DAGVTQSPTHLIKTRGQQVTLRCSPKSGHDTVSWYQQALGQGPQFIFQYYEEEERQRGNFPDRFSGHQFPNYSSELNVNALLLGDSALYLCASSLTDRTYGYTFGSGTRLTVV.

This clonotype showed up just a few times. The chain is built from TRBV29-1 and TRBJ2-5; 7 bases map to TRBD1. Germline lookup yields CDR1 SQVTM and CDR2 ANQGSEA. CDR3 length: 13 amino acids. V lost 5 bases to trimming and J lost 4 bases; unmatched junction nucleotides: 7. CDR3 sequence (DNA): TGCAGCGTTAGACAGGGATCAAGAGAGACCCAGTACTTC. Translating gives CSVRQGSRETQYF.

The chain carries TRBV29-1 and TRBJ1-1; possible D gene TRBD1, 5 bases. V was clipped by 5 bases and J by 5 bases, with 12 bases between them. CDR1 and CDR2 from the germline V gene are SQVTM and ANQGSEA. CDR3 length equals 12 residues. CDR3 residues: CSVIGDGTEAFF. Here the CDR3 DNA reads TGCAGCGTTATCGGGGACGGAACTGAAGCTTTCTTT.

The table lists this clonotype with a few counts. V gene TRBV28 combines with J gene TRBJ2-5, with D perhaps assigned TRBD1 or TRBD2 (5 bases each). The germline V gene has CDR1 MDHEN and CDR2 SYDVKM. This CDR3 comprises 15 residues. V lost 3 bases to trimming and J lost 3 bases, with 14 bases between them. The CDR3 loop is CASSLIGGGEETQYF. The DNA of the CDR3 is TGTGCCAGCAGTTTGATTGGGGGTGGGGAAGAGACCCAGTACTTC.

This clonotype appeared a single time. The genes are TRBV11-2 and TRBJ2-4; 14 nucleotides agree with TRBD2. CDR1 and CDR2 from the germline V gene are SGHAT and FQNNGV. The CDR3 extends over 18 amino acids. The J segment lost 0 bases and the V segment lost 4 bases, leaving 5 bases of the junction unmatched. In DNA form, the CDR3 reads TGTGCCAGCAGCTCGGGACTAGCGGGGGCGCTAGCCAAAAACATTCAGTACTTC. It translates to CASSSGLAGALAKNIQYF. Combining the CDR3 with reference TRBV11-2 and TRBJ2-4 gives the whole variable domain EAGVAQSPRYKIIEKRQSVAFWCNPISGHATLYWYQQILGQGPKLLIQFQNNGVVDDSQLPKDRFSAERLKGVDSTLKIQPAKLEDSAVYLCASSSGLAGALAKNIQYFGAGTRLSVL.

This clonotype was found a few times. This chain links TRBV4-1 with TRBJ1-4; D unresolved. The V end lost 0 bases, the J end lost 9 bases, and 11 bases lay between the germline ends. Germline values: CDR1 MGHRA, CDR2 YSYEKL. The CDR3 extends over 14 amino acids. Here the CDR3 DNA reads TGCGCCAGCAGCCAAGACCCCCTCACAAAAAAACTGTTTTTT. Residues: CASSQDPLTKKLFF.

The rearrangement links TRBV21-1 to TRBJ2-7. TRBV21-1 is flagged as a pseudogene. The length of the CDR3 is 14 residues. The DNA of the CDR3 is TGTGCCAGAGAAAGGAGGTACGGATCCTACGAGCAGTACGTC. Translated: CARERRYGSYEQYV.

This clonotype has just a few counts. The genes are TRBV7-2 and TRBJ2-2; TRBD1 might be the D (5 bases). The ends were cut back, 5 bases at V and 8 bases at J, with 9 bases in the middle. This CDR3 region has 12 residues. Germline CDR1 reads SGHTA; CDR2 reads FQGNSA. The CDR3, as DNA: TGTGCCAGCAGCCGCCACAGGGGGGAGCTGTTTTTT. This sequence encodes CASSRHRGELFF.

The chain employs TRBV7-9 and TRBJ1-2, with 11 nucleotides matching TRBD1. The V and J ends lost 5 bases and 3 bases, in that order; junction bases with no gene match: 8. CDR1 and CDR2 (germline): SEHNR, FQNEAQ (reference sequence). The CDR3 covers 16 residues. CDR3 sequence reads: CASSRTGGAEHYGYTF. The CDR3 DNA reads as TGTGCCAGCAGCCGGACAGGGGGCGCAGAACACTATGGCTACACCTTC.

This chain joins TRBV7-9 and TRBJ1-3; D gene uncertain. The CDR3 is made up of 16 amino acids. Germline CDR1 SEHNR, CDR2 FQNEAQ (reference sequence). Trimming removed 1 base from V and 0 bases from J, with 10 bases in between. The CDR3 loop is CASSLGTRSSGNTIYF. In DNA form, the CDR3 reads TGTGCCAGCAGCTTAGGCACCCGATCCTCTGGAAACACCATATATTTT.

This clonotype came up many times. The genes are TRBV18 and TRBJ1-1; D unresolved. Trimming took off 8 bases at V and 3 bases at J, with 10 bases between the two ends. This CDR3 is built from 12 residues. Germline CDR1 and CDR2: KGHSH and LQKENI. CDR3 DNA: TGTGCCAGCAGCCCCGGGGACACTGAAGCTTTCTTT. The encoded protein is CASSPGDTEAFF.

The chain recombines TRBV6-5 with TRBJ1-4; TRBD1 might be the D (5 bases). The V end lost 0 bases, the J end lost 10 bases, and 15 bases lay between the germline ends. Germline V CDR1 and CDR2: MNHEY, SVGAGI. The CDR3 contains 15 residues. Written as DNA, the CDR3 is TGTGCCAGCAGTTACTCGACGGAGGGTAGGGGAAAACTGTTTTTT. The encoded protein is CASSYSTEGRGKLFF.

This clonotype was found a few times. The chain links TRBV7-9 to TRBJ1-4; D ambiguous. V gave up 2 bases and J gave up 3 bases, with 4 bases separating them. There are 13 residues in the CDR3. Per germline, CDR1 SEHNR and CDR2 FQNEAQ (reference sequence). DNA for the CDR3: TGTGCCAGCAGCTTAACCGCTAATGAAAAACTGTTTTTT. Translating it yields CASSLTANEKLFF.

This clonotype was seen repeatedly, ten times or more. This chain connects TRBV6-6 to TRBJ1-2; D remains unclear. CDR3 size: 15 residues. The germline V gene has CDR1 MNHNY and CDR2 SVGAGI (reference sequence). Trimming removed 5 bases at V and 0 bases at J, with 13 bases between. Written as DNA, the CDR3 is TGTGCCAGCAGTGATAGGGTTCGGACTAACTATGGCTACACCTTC. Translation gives CASSDRVRTNYGYTF.

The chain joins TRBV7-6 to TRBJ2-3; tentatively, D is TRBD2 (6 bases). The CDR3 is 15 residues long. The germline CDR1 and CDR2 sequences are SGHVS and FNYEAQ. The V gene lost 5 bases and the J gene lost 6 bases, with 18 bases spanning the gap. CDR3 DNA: TGTGCCAGCAGCCCCCGACTAGGGGTTGGGGATACGCAGTATTTT. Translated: CASSPRLGVGDTQYF. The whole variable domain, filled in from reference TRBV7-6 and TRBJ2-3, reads GAGVSQSPRYKVTKRGQDVALRCDPISGHVSLYWYRQALGQGPEFLTYFNYEAQQDKSGLPNDRFSAERPEGSISTLTIQRTEQRDSAMYRCASSPRLGVGDTQYFGPGTRLTVL.

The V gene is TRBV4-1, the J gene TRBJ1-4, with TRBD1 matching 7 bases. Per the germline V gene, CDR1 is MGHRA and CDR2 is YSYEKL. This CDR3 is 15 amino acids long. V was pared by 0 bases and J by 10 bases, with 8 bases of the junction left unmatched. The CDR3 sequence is CASSQEGQGEGKLFF. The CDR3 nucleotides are TGCGCCAGCAGCCAAGAAGGTCAGGGGGAGGGAAAACTGTTTTTT.

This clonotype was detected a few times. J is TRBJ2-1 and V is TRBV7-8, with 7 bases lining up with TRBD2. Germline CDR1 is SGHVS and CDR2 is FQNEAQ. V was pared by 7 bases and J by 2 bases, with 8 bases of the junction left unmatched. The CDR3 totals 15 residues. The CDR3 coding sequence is TGTGCCAGCACCAAAGGTGGGGGGGCCTACAATGAGCAGTTCTTC. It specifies CASTKGGGAYNEQFF.

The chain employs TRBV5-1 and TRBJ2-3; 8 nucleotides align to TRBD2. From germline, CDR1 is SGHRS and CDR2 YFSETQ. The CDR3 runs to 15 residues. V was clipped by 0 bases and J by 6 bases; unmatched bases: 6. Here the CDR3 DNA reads TGCGCCAGCAGCTTGGACGGGGGGGGCCGGGATACGCAGTATTTT. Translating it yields CASSLDGGGRDTQYF.

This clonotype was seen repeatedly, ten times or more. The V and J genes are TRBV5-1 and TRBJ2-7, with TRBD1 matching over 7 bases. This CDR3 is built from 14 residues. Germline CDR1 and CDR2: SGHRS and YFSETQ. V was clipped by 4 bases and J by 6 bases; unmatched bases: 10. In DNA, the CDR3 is TGCGCCAGCAGCCTGAGGACAGGAAACCGCGAGCAGTACTTC. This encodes CASSLRTGNREQYF.

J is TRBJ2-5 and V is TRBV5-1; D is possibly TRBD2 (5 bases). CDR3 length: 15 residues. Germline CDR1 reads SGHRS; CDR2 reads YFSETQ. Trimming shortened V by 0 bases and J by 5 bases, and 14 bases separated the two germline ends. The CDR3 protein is CASSLAWVEVETQYF. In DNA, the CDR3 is TGCGCCAGCAGCTTGGCCTGGGTGGAGGTGGAGACCCAGTACTTC.

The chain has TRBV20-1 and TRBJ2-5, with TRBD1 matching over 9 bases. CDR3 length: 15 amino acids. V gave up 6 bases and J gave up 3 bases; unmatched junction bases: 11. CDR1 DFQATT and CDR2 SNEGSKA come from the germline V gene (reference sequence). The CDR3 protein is CSAAIRQGVEETQYF. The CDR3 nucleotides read TGCAGTGCCGCGATAAGACAGGGGGTGGAAGAGACCCAGTACTTC.